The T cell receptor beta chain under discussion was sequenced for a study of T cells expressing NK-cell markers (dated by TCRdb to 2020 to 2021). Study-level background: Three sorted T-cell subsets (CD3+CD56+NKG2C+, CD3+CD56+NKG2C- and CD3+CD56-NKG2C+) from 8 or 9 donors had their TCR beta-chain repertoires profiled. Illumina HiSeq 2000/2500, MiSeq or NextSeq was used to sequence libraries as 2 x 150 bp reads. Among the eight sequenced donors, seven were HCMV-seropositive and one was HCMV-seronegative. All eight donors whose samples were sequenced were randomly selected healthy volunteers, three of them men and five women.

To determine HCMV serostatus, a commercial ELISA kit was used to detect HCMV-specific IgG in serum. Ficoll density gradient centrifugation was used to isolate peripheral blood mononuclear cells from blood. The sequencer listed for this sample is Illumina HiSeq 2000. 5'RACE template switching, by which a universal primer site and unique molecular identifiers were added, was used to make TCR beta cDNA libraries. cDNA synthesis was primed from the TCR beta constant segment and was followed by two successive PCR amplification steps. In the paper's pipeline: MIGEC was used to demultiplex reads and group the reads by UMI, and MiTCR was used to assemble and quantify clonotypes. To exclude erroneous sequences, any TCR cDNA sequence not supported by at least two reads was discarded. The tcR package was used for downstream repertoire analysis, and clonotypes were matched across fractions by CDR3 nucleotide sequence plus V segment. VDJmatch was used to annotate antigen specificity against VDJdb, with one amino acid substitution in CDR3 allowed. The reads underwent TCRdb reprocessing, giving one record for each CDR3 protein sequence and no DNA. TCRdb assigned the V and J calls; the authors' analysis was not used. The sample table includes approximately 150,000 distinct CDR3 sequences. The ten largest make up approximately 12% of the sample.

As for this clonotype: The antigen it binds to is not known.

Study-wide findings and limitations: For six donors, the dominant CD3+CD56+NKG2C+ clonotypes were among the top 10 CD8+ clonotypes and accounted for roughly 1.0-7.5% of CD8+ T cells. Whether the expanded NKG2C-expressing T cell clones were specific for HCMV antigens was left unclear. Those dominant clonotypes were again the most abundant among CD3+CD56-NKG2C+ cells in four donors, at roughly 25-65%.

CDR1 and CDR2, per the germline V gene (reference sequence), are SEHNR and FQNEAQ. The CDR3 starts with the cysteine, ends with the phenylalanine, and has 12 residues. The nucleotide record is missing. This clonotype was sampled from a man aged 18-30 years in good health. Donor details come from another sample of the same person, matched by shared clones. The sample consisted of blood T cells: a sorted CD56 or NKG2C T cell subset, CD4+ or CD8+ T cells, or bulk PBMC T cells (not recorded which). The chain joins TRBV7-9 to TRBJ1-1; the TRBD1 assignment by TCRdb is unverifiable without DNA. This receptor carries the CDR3 CASSLVQDEAFF.